This T cell receptor beta chain was sequenced for a study of cytomegalovirus exposure and HLA in healthy donors. Study details: Of all 400 or so donors who were genotyped, 80% to 85% belonged to the Caucasian-associated ancestry cluster. Study results and limitations: Productive rates of about 90% or about 30% were seen for most TCR beta V segments in an earlier analysis.

PCR used 60 Vbeta primers and 13 Jbeta primers. Assay: immunoSEQ multiplex PCR; the TCRdb copy retains only in-frame clones and omits some. The sample includes about 200,000 clones, about 80% of them seen just once. To note about this clone: Antigen specificity is unknown.

The CDR3 is made up of 14 amino acids. Trimming stripped 6 bases from V and 7 bases from J, with 18 bases between. Germline V gene data show CDR1 as MDHEN and CDR2 as SYDVKM. The sequencing sample was made of PBMCs. This receptor was taken from a girl aged 10-17 years in good health and CMV-seronegative. This chain connects TRBV28 to TRBJ1-1; possibly TRBD1 for D (6 bases). The CDR3 protein is CASSLIGGGGEAFF. CDR3 sequence (DNA): TGTGCCAGCAGCCTTATAGGGGGTGGGGGTGAAGCTTTCTTT.